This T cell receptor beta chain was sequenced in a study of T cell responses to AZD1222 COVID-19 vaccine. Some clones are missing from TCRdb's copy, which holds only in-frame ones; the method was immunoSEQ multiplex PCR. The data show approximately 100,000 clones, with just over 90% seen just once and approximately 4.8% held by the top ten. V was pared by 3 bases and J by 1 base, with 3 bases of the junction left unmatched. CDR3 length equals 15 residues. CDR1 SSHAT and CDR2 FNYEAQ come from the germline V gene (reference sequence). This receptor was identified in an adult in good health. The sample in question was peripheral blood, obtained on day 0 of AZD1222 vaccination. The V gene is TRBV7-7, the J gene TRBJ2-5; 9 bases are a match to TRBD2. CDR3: CASSFAGGRQETQYF. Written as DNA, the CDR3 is TGTGCCAGCAGCTTTGCGGGGGGGCGCCAAGAGACCCAGTACTTC.